This is a list of T cell receptor beta chains from one sample in a study of CD8 T cells in ankylosing spondylitis. TCRdb independently ran MiXCR on the 5' RACE reads; one entry per CDR3 protein. This table holds roughly 100,000 distinct CDR3 sequences, roughly 8.3% found once. Sequenced sample: blood, either unsorted or a sorted T cell fraction (not recorded which). The source is a male donor with ankylosing spondylitis or in good health (not recorded which). Both conserved end residues are part of each CDR3.

v_gene: TRBV29-1; CDR3aa: CSGEAGGEQYF
v_gene: TRBV4-3; CDR3aa: CASSPSLSPMHPQHF
v_gene: TRBV20-1; CDR3aa: CSARRRTSWEQFF
v_gene: TRBV20-1; CDR3aa: CSADPGQGARNSPLHF
v_gene: TRBV11-2; CDR3aa: CASSDRTGGPYSNQPQHF
v_gene: TRBV18; CDR3aa: CASSQNRGPAFF
v_gene: TRBV12-3/TRBV12-4; CDR3aa: CASSLGGGSYNEQFF
v_gene: TRBV30; CDR3aa: CAWKAVSTGELFF
v_gene: TRBV6-5; CDR3aa: CASTDFSGNTIYF
v_gene: TRBV4-2; CDR3aa: CASSQAGTGGYEQYF
v_gene: TRBV20-1; CDR3aa: CSARDHNSYNEQFF
v_gene: TRBV20-1; CDR3aa: CSARNHDYGYTF
v_gene: TRBV4-1; CDR3aa: CASSQPGRGSGELFF
v_gene: TRBV5-6; CDR3aa: CASSWGQVYTGELFF
v_gene: TRBV7-2; CDR3aa: CASSLTGGYTEAFF
v_gene: TRBV7-2; CDR3aa: CASSLGSTHYEQYF
v_gene: TRBV6-2/TRBV6-3; CDR3aa: CASSYMTSGKTSSYNEQFF
v_gene: TRBV19; CDR3aa: CASSPFGRGINNEQFF
v_gene: TRBV12-3/TRBV12-4; CDR3aa: CASSFQGWSTEAFF
v_gene: TRBV12-3/TRBV12-4; CDR3aa: CASRGAGSSWYF
v_gene: TRBV3-1; CDR3aa: CASTRGGGGARGETQYF
v_gene: TRBV19; CDR3aa: CASRTGLSYNEQFF
v_gene: TRBV7-9; CDR3aa: CASSSSGKTKKKYEQYF
v_gene: TRBV14; CDR3aa: CASSQGYGTNEKLFF
v_gene: TRBV20-1; CDR3aa: CSARSGQQNTEAFF
v_gene: TRBV4-2; CDR3aa: CASSQQRTSGESLFF
v_gene: TRBV6-2/TRBV6-3; CDR3aa: CASSPSGGNEQFF
v_gene: TRBV7-6; CDR3aa: CASSFGTSSTRGYNEQFF
v_gene: TRBV5-6; CDR3aa: CASSLGVTAPNYGYTF
v_gene: TRBV7-9; CDR3aa: CASSQTSYEQYF
v_gene: TRBV9; CDR3aa: CASSVDAITDTQYF
v_gene: TRBV6-1; CDR3aa: CASSRKGTNTEAFF
v_gene: TRBV7-3; CDR3aa: CAGSFVAESTDTQYF
v_gene: TRBV4-2; CDR3aa: CASSQLGGTPGNTIYF
v_gene: TRBV20-1; CDR3aa: CSARDSRATDTQYF
v_gene: TRBV15; CDR3aa: CATSRDWTSGGKNIQYF
v_gene: TRBV5-1; CDR3aa: CASSLSLGGYNEQFF
v_gene: TRBV5-1; CDR3aa: CASSLGVGGEQYF